This T cell receptor beta chain was observed in a study of blood T cell repertoires in COVID-19 (TCRdb year 2020). Concerning the study at large: Collaborator samples came from the United States, Italy and Spain and covered acute and convalescent phases of COVID-19. The samples were drawn from two sources: the first 160 participants of the ongoing ImmuneRACE study, and 1,200 or so subjects contributed by 6 global collaborators. Nearly every sample came with metadata listing a de-identified subject ID, COVID-19 status, age in years and sex. Subjects who had been exposed to COVID-19, were actively infected with it, or had recovered from it provided the deeply sampled blood TCRbeta repertoires that made up the dataset. A freely available public database, intended as a resource for researchers studying the immune response to SARS-CoV-2, is where the repertoires were released. The material from the prospective study consisted of cDNA or gDNA derived from T cells, B-cell-depleted T cells, or PBMCs. Where available, HLA class I and class II types were obtained from metadata supplied by the sample provider rather than from assay-based typing. What the research found in general, with its limitations: Clinical and demographic metadata were provided uncurated, with the amount varying by source and participant.

At one collaborating source in Seattle, patients were enrolled during active infection and were followed longitudinally through the course of disease. Each collaborating institution followed its own protocols to collect whole blood in K2EDTA tubes. For TCRbeta analysis, collaborator samples were shipped as frozen whole blood, as isolated PBMCs, or as DNA extracted from either sample type. The immunoSEQ Assay, a bias-controlled multiplex PCR, was used to amplify TCRbeta CDR3 regions from genomic DNA. The original methods were these. The number of nucleated cells in each sample was estimated by amplification of reference gene primers within the assay. To quantify the absolute abundance of each unique TCRbeta CDR3 rearrangement, sequence reads were collapsed and filtered. For each sample, productive Simpson clonality was calculated as the square root of Simpson's diversity index across productive rearrangements. The source is immuneACCESS, and TCRdb retained only in-frame sequences with V and J called. Part of the clones is not carried over; for the studies checked, unresolved V genes explain less than half of this, and the remainder is unexplained. For V, J and clone size, that table is used; D and trimming come from the DNA. The sample table lists 70,000 or so clones, more than 75% of them with a count of one. Of the sample, approximately 16% is held by the ten largest clones.

This clone was observed a handful of times. Its antigen remains undetermined. The input lacks base qualities; no much larger clone sits a single base away. At the junction V is shortened by 4 bases and J by 5 bases; bases outside the gene matches: 5. The CDR3 numbers 15 residues from cysteine through phenylalanine. Solely the CDR3 DNA is kept, with 45 bases framed from the first base. Based on the germline V gene (reference sequence), the CDR1 and CDR2 sequences are SGHNT and YYREEE. The sequence was obtained from a man aged 40-50 years with COVID-19, enrolled during active disease. The sample consisted of peripheral blood. This sequence uses TRBV5-4 and TRBJ2-1, with 11 middle bases fitting TRBD2. The DNA sequence is given as TGTGCCAGCAGCCCTAGCGGGGGGTTTGACAATGAGCAGTTCTTC. This is translated as CASSPSGGFDNEQFF.